The 24 T cell receptor beta chains below were found in one sample sequenced in a study of Ad26.COV2.S vaccination and SARS-CoV-2 variants. Stated treatment: approximately 18 received Ad26.COV2.S at low or high dose, single or two shots; about 5 received placebo; per-sample allocation not given. Sampling occurred on day 63 after the first vaccine or placebo injection. Assay used: immunoSEQ multiplex PCR; TCRdb lists only in-frame clones, some missing. The sample lists 400,000 to 450,000 clones, 75% to 95% occurring once. Sequences were derived from peripheral blood, sampled in a trial of Ad26.COV2.S vaccine versus placebo. The receptors originated from a person between 18 and 65 years old who received the Ad26.COV2.S COVID-19 vaccine or a placebo.

The V and J genes are TRBV18 and TRBJ1-3, with a possible D match to TRBD1 (6 bases). Trimming left V 1 base short and J 5 bases short, with 27 bases between. The CDR3 is 20 residues long. Germline lookup yields CDR1 KGHSH and CDR2 LQKENI. CDR3 sequence: CASSPQTSSGTRFARNTIYF. CDR3 nucleotides: TGTGCCAGCTCACCACAGACCTCATCAGGGACACGGTTCGCCCGAAACACCATATATTTT.

The rearrangement links TRBV18 to TRBJ2-1; the D gene could be TRBD1 or TRBD2 (6 bases each). V shed 3 bases and J shed 5 bases, with 17 bases lying between them. The CDR3 runs to 16 residues. The germline gives CDR1 KGHSH, CDR2 LQKENI. The DNA for the CDR3 is TGTGCCAGCTCACCCCGGGGGCAGGTTTTGAACAATGAGCAGTTCTTC. Translation gives CASSPRGQVLNNEQFF.

This chain connects TRBV19 to TRBJ1-6; TRBD1 aligns across 7 bases. With V trimmed by 4 bases and J by 11 bases, 17 bases remained unmatched. Germline CDR1 LNHDA, CDR2 SQIVND (reference sequence). CDR3 size: 17 residues. CDR3 bases: TGTGCCAGTAGTACCCGGGACAGAGGCAAAGGAATAGCACCCCTCCACTTT. Translating gives CASSTRDRGKGIAPLHF.

The chain combines TRBV7-9 with TRBJ2-1, with 11 positions matching TRBD2. Trimming took 0 bases from V and 6 from J; bases not matched to a gene: 1. There are 15 residues in the CDR3. Per germline, CDR1 SEHNR and CDR2 FQNEAQ (reference sequence). CDR3 amino acids: CASSLASGRANEQFF. The CDR3 DNA sequence: TGTGCCAGCAGCTTAGCTAGCGGGAGGGCCAATGAGCAGTTCTTC.

The rearrangement joins TRBV2 to TRBJ1-1; weak D call: TRBD1 (5 bases). Germline V gene data show CDR1 as SNHLY and CDR2 as FYNNEI. V was clipped by 5 bases and J by 1 base, with 8 bases between them. There are 13 residues in the CDR3. The CDR3 DNA is TGTGCCAGCAGTCCACAGGCGAACACTGAAGCTTTCTTT. Protein: CASSPQANTEAFF.

The chain couples TRBV7-2 to TRBJ1-2, with D hard to call. Trimming pared 1 base from V and 2 bases from J, leaving 8 bases between. This CDR3 has 14 amino acids. Germline assignment: CDR1 SGHTA and CDR2 FQGNSA. The DNA for the CDR3 is TGTGCCAGCAGCTTAGGAGGCCAGAACTATGGCTACACCTTC. Protein product: CASSLGGQNYGYTF.

This clone was counted a few times. V and J are TRBV19 and TRBJ1-5; tentatively, D is TRBD1 (5 bases). The CDR3 consists of 15 residues. Per germline, CDR1 LNHDA and CDR2 SQIVND (reference sequence). With 3 bases removed from V and 6 bases from J, the gap between germline ends came to 15 bases. The CDR3 sequence: CASSIGGVGSQPQHF. The CDR3 DNA follows: TGTGCCAGTAGTATCGGGGGGGTAGGTAGTCAGCCCCAGCATTTT.

Only one count was recorded for this clone. The chain is built from TRBV29-1 and TRBJ1-1, with a possible D match to TRBD1 (6 bases). Between the trimmed V and J ends, which lost 6 bases and 3 bases, there was a span of 11 bases. The CDR3 extends over 12 amino acids. Germline lookup yields CDR1 SQVTM and CDR2 ANQGSEA. CDR3 nucleotides: TGCAGCGTACAGAGGGGGGACACTGAAGCTTTCTTT. This sequence encodes CSVQRGDTEAFF.

J is TRBJ2-6 and V is TRBV11-2; D unclear. From germline, CDR1 is SGHAT and CDR2 FQNNGV. CDR3 size: 16 residues. V was cut by 5 bases and J by 2 bases, with 13 bases left in between. As DNA, the CDR3 is TGTGCCAGCAGCCCCTACTCCGCCGCTGGGGCCAACGTCCTGACTTTC. Protein product: CASSPYSAAGANVLTF.

This chain links TRBV5-4 with TRBJ2-7; 7 bases agree with TRBD2. The junction had 3 bases not matched to a gene; V was cut back by 0 bases and J by 3 bases. The CDR3 has 14 amino acids. Per the germline V gene, CDR1 is SGHNT and CDR2 is YYREEE (reference sequence). CDR3 coding DNA: TGTGCCAGCAGCTTGGAACTAGCGAGCTACGAGCAGTACTTC. Its translation: CASSLELASYEQYF.

The chain carries TRBV19 and TRBJ1-3, with D uncertain. CDR1 and CDR2 from the germline V gene are LNHDA and SQIVND (reference sequence). CDR3 length equals 13 residues. Trimming stripped 6 bases from V and 9 bases from J, with 15 bases between. The CDR3 nucleotides read TGTGCCAGTAGGACGGTGGGGAGATCCACCATATATTTT. Amino acids: CASRTVGRSTIYF.

For this clone: Distinct nucleotide sequences in the sample also encode this CDR3. This sequence joins TRBV27 and TRBJ2-1, with TRBD2 matching 9 bases. J lost 0 bases, V lost 3 bases, and 0 bases had no gene match. This CDR3 contains 15 residues. Germline values: CDR1 MNHEY, CDR2 SMNVEV (reference sequence). CDR3 DNA sequence: TGTGCCAGCAGTTTTAGCGGGAGCTCCTACAATGAGCAGTTCTTC. It translates to CASSFSGSSYNEQFF.

This clone was counted a single time. The chain combines TRBV28 with TRBJ1-1; D gene ambiguous. Trimming cost V 2 bases and J 5 bases, with 6 bases left between them. This CDR3 spans 12 amino acids. Germline CDR1 MDHEN, CDR2 SYDVKM. The CDR3 DNA reads as TGTGCCAGCAGTTTAAGCCGAACTGAAGCTTTCTTT. It codes for CASSLSRTEAFF. Variable domain in full (rest from reference TRBV28 and TRBJ1-1): DVKVTQSSRYLVKRTGEKVFLECVQDMDHENMFWYRQDPGLGLRLIYFSYDVKMKEKGDIPEGYSVSREKKERFSLILESASTNQTSMYLCASSLSRTEAFFGQGTRLTVV.

The chain has TRBV7-9 and TRBJ1-2, with D possibly matching TRBD1 (6 bases). Germline V CDR1 and CDR2: SEHNR, FQNEAQ (reference sequence). The CDR3 extends over 19 amino acids. With 1 base removed from V and 4 bases from J, the gap between germline ends came to 25 bases. CDR3 sequence (DNA): TGTGCCAGCAGCTTAGGATTAGGACTCATAAAGGGGGAAGGCTATGGCTACACCTTC. Its translation: CASSLGLGLIKGEGYGYTF.

J is TRBJ1-1 and V is TRBV27; 7 positions agree with TRBD1. There are 13 residues in the CDR3. Germline CDR1 MNHEY, CDR2 SMNVEV (reference sequence). Trimming took 8 bases from V and 11 from J; bases not matched to a gene: 14. For the CDR3, the DNA is TGTGCCAGCCAGACCGGGACAGCCAGCCGGGCTTTCTTT. Its translation: CASQTGTASRAFF.

The chain recombines TRBV5-4 with TRBJ2-2, with TRBD2 matching over 10 bases. The CDR3 has 16 amino acids. Per the germline V gene, CDR1 is SGHNT and CDR2 is YYREEE (reference sequence). V lost 2 bases, J lost 4 bases, and 5 bases stayed unmatched. CDR3 loop: CASSFISGRATGELFF. The CDR3 region has the DNA TGTGCCAGCAGCTTCATCAGCGGGAGGGCCACCGGGGAGCTGTTTTTT.

The chain joins TRBV6-5 to TRBJ2-1, with unresolved D. V lost 2 bases and J 4 bases, leaving 6 bases between the germline ends. Germline V gene lookup returns CDR1 MNHEY and CDR2 SVGAGI. The CDR3 covers 13 residues. The CDR3 is CASSYKQYNEQFF. The CDR3 DNA is TGTGCCAGCAGTTACAAGCAGTACAATGAGCAGTTCTTC.

This chain joins TRBV7-2 and TRBJ2-6; D is perhaps TRBD1 (6 bases). Between the trimmed V and J ends, which lost 8 bases and 0 bases, there was a span of 14 bases. The germline CDR1 and CDR2 sequences are SGHTA and FQGNSA. CDR3 length: 16 amino acids. The CDR3 is CASGRSQGSGANVLTF. The CDR3 DNA reads as TGTGCCAGCGGACGTTCACAGGGCTCTGGGGCCAACGTCCTGACTTTC.

This clone was recorded a few times. The gene calls are TRBV7-8 and TRBJ2-7; 8 bases map to TRBD1. Germline trimming cut 2 bases from V and 3 bases from J; bases unmatched to any gene: 6. This CDR3 contains 15 residues. Per the germline V gene, CDR1 is SGHVS and CDR2 is FQNEAQ. Written as DNA, the CDR3 is TGTGCCAGCAGCTTACCTCGGACAGGGAGCTACGAGCAGTACTTC. This translates into CASSLPRTGSYEQYF.

This clone has just a few counts. The rearrangement links TRBV7-9 to TRBJ2-7; D not certain. V was pared by 5 bases and J by 0 bases, with 8 bases between. CDR1 and CDR2 from the germline V gene are SEHNR and FQNEAQ (reference sequence). The CDR3 has 13 residues. The CDR3 here is CASSATTSYEQYF. The CDR3 region has the DNA TGTGCCAGCAGCGCAACTACCTCCTACGAGCAGTACTTC.

This chain joins TRBV6-5 and TRBJ2-5, with TRBD1 as a possible D gene (6 bases). Germline V gives CDR1 MNHEY, CDR2 SVGAGI. V gave up 0 bases and J gave up 5 bases, with 13 bases separating them. CDR3 length equals 15 residues. DNA for the CDR3: TGTGCCAGCAGTTACTCACAGGGAAGGTTGGAGACCCAGTACTTC. Its translation: CASSYSQGRLETQYF.

This sequence joins TRBV7-9 and TRBJ1-2, with D possibly matching TRBD1 (5 bases). Germline CDR1 reads SEHNR; CDR2 reads FQNEAQ (reference sequence). Trimming stripped 0 bases from V and 4 bases from J, with 15 bases between. The CDR3 runs 16 residues. The CDR3 is CASSLAGSGVAYGYTF. Written as DNA, the CDR3 is TGTGCCAGCAGCTTAGCGGGGTCGGGGGTTGCCTATGGCTACACCTTC.

J is TRBJ2-3 and V is TRBV5-6; TRBD2 matches at 10 bases. Germline lookup yields CDR1 SGHDT and CDR2 YYEEEE. J was trimmed by 5 bases and V by 3 bases; bases with no gene match: 6. The CDR3 extends over 15 amino acids. The CDR3 here is CASSSELAGIDTQYF. Here the CDR3 DNA reads TGTGCCAGCAGCTCCGAACTAGCGGGAATAGATACGCAGTATTTT.

This sequence joins TRBV7-9 and TRBJ1-2; 11 nucleotides line up with TRBD1. Germline trimming cut 5 bases from V and 6 bases from J; bases unmatched to any gene: 5. Germline values: CDR1 SEHNR, CDR2 FQNEAQ (reference sequence). This CDR3 is built from 14 residues. CDR3 region: CASSPWTGGDGYTF. As DNA, the CDR3 is TGTGCCAGCAGCCCCTGGACAGGGGGCGATGGCTACACCTTC.